This TCR beta chain was sequenced in a study of blood T cell repertoires in COVID-19. Study overall: Samples representing acute and convalescent COVID-19 were sourced from the United States, Italy and Spain. PBMCs, B-cell-depleted T cells, or T cells were the source of the cDNA or gDNA that made up the material.

V was pared by 3 bases and J by 0 bases, with 3 bases of the junction left unmatched. Per the germline V gene, CDR1 is LNHDA and CDR2 is SQIVND (reference sequence). This CDR3 has 15 residues. Original methodology: By means of reference gene primer amplification, nucleated cell counts were estimated. Method: immunoSEQ multiplex PCR; TCRdb's copy keeps in-frame clones and lacks some. That table furnishes V, J and clone size, whereas the DNA furnished D and trimming. Here the sample spans about 530,000 clones, less than 90% being singletons. This TCR was recovered from a woman aged 45-65 years with COVID-19, enrolled during active disease. Sequencing was performed on peripheral blood. The chain links TRBV19 to TRBJ2-5, with 8 bases identical to TRBD2. For the CDR3, the DNA is TGTGCCAGTAGTATTGTTAGCGGGGACCAAGAGACCCAGTACTTC. Translated: CASSIVSGDQETQYF.